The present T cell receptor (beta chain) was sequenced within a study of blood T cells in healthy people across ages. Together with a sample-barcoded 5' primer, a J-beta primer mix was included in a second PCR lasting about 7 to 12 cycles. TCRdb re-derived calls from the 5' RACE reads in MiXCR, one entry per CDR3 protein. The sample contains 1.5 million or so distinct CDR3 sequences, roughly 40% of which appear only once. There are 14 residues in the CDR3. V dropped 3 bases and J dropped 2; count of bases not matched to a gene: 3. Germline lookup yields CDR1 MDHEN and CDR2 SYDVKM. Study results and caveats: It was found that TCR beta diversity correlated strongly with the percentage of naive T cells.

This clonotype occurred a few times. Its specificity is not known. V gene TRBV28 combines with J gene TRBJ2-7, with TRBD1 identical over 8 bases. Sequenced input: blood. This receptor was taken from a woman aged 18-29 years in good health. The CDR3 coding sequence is TGTGCCAGCAGTTTTTCACAGGGGGCCTACGAGCAGTACTTC. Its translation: CASSFSQGAYEQYF.